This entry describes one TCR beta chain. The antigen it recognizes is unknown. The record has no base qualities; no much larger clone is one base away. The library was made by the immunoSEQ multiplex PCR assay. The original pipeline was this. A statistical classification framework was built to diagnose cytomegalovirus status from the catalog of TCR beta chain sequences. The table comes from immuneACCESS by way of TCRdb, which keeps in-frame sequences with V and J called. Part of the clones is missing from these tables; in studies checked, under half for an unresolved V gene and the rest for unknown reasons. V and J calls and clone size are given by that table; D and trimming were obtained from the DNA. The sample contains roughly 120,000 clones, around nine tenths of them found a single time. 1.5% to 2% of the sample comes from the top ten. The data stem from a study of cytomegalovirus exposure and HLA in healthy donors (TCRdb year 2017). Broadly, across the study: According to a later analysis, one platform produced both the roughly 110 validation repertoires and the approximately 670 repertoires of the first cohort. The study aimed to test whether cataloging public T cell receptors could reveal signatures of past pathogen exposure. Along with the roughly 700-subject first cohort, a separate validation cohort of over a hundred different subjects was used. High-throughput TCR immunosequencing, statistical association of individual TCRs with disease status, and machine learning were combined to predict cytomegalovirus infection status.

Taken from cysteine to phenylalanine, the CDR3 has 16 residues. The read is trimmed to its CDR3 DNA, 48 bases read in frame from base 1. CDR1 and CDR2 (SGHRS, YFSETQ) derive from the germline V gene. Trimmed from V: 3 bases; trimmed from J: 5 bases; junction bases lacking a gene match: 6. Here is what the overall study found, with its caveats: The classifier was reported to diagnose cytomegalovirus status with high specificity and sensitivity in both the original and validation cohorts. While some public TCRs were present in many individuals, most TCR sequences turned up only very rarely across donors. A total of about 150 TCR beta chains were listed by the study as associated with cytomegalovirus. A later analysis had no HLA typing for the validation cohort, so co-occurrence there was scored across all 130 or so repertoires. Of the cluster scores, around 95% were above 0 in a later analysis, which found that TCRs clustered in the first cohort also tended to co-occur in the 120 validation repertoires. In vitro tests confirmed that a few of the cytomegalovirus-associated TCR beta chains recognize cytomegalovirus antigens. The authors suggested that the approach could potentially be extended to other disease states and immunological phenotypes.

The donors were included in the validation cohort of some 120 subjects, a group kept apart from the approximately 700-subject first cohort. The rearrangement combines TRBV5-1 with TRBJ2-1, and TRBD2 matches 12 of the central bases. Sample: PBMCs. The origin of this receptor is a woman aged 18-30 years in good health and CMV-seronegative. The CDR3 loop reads CASSYLAGGVHNEQFF. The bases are TGCGCCAGCAGCTACCTAGCGGGAGGGGTCCACAATGAGCAGTTCTTC.